The 11 T cell receptor beta chains below all came from one sample that was sequenced in a study of T cell changes during pregnancy in multiple sclerosis. Generated by immunoSEQ multiplex PCR, the TCRdb table keeps only in-frame clones and is missing some. The table includes about 40,000 clones, roughly nine tenths detected once. The sequencing used CD4+ T cells from peripheral blood mononuclear cells, collected in the first trimester of pregnancy. All receptors come from a female donor with multiple sclerosis, enrolled in a pregnancy study.

This clone was recorded only once. The V gene is TRBV29-1, the J gene TRBJ1-2; 9 bases fit TRBD1. CDR1 and CDR2 (germline): SQVTM, ANQGSEA. This CDR3 region has 14 residues. The V segment lost 6 bases and the J segment 6 bases; nucleotides outside the gene matches: 11. The CDR3 DNA reads as TGCAGCGTAGTGAGATCTGGGACAGGGAATGGCTACACCTTC. It encodes CSVVRSGTGNGYTF.

The chain couples TRBV25-1 to TRBJ2-1, with 9 bases fitting TRBD2. The V segment lost 6 bases and the J segment 6 bases; nucleotides outside the gene matches: 15. Germline loops: CDR1 MGHDK, CDR2 SYGVNS. The CDR3 is 17 amino acids. CDR3 loop: CASSERLGLASANEQFF. The CDR3 nucleotides read TGTGCCAGCAGCGAGCGACTAGGACTAGCGTCTGCCAATGAGCAGTTCTTC.

The J gene is TRBJ2-1, the V gene TRBV6-5; TRBD2 matches at 7 bases. CDR3 length equals 11 residues. CDR1 is MNHEY and CDR2 is SVGAGI in the germline V gene. J gave up 8 bases and V 7 bases, and 2 bases lay outside the gene matches. CDR3 nucleotide sequence: TGTGCCAGCAAGCGGGGCCATGAGCAGTTCTTC. Its translation: CASKRGHEQFF.

This sequence joins TRBV5-1 and TRBJ2-6; 7 bases fit TRBD1. CDR3 length: 17 amino acids. Germline V lookup: CDR1 SGHRS, CDR2 YFSETQ. Trimming took 4 bases from V and 1 from J; bases not matched to a gene: 8. The CDR3 nucleotides are TGCGCCAGCAGCCCCCTAAACAGGGGATCTGGGGCCAACGTCCTGACTTTC. It codes for CASSPLNRGSGANVLTF.

The chain links TRBV6-5 to TRBJ1-4; 7 positions agree with TRBD1. After removal of 5 bases from V and 8 bases from J, the junction contained 5 bases not matched to a gene. The CDR3 contains 13 residues. Germline V gene sequence: CDR1 MNHEY, CDR2 SVGAGI. DNA of the CDR3: TGTGCCAGCAGTAGACAGGGTAGAGAAAAACTGTTTTTT. Translation gives CASSRQGREKLFF.

The chain links TRBV19 to TRBJ1-6; 8 bases fit TRBD1. This CDR3 spans 16 amino acids. Germline-derived CDR1 and CDR2 are LNHDA and SQIVND (reference sequence). Trimming cost V 4 bases and J 10 bases; bases outside gene matches: 12. This CDR3 reads CASSTSYDRGESPLHF. The CDR3 DNA is TGTGCCAGTAGTACCAGTTACGACAGGGGAGAATCACCCCTCCACTTT.

For this clone: Germline is not matched at one junction end, which may reflect a read error. The J gene is TRBJ2-7, the V gene TRBV6-5; TRBD1 matches 9 bases. Germline-derived CDR1 and CDR2 are MNHEY and SVGAGI. CDR3 length equals 15 residues. The CDR3 DNA reads TGTGCCAGCAGTGACTCCGGGACAGGGTTTTCCGAGCAGTACTTC. Translation: CASSDSGTGFSEQYF.

The CDR3 region is CASSQGWDRFPYEQYF. The CDR3 DNA reads as TGCGCCAGCAGCCAAGGATGGGACAGGTTCCCCTACGAGCAGTACTTC. The chain combines TRBV4-3 with TRBJ2-7; 8 bases align to TRBD1. Trimming cost V 1 base and J 2 bases; bases outside gene matches: 7. The germline gives CDR1 LGHNA, CDR2 YSLEER. CDR3 length: 16 residues.

The chain joins TRBV30 to TRBJ1-5; TRBD1 agrees at 8 bases. V dropped 5 bases and J dropped 4; count of bases not matched to a gene: 7. CDR3 size: 14 residues. Germline CDR1 is GTSNPN and CDR2 is SVGIG (reference sequence). CDR3 nucleotides: TGTGCCTGGGGCGGACAGGGCGATAATCAGCCCCAGCATTTT. Amino acids: CAWGGQGDNQPQHF.

The rearrangement uses TRBV2 and TRBJ1-4, with D possibly matching TRBD1 (6 bases). The CDR3 has 14 amino acids. The ends were cut back, 6 bases at V and 8 bases at J, with 16 bases in the middle. Germline CDR1 SNHLY, CDR2 FYNNEI. This CDR3 is CASRIQGLDEKLFF. As DNA, the CDR3 is TGTGCCAGCAGGATCCAGGGGTTAGACGAAAAACTGTTTTTT. Full variable domain (outside the CDR3, taken from reference TRBV2 and TRBJ1-4): EPEVTQTPSHQVTQMGQEVILRCVPISNHLYFYWYRQILGQKVEFLVSFYNNEISEKSEIFDDQFSVERPDGSNFTLKIRSTKLEDSAMYFCASRIQGLDEKLFFGSGTQLSVL.

V and J are TRBV27 and TRBJ2-7, with a possible D match to TRBD1 (6 bases). CDR1 and CDR2 from the germline V gene are MNHEY and SMNVEV (reference sequence). The V and J ends lost 6 bases and 5 bases respectively, with 14 bases between them. The CDR3 is 13 amino acids. The CDR3 region has the DNA TGTGCCAGCAGCTTTACTTACAGGGACGAGCAGTACTTC. This translates into CASSFTYRDEQYF.